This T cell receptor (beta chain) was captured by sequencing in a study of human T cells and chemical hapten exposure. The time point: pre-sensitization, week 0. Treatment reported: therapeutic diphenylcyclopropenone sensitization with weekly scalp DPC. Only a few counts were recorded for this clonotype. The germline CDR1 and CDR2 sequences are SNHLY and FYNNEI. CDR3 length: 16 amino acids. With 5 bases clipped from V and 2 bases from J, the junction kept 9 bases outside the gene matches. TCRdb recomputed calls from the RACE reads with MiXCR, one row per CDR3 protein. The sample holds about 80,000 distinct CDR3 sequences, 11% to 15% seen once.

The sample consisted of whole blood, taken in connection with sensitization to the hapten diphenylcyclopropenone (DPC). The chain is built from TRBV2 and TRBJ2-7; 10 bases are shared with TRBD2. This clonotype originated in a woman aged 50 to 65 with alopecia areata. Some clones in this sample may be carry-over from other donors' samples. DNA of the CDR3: TGTGCCAGCAGTACCCGCGCTAGCGGGGGTACCTACGAGCAGTACTTC. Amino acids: CASSTRASGGTYEQYF.